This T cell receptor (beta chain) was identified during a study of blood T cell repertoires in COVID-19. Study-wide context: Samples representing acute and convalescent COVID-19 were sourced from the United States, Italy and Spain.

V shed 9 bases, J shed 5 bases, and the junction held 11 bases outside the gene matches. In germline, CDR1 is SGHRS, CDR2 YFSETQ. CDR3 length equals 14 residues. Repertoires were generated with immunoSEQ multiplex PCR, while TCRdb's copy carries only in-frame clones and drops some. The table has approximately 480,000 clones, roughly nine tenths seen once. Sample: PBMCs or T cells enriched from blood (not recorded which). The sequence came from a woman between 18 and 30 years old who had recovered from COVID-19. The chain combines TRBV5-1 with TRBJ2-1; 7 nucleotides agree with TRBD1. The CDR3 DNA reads TGCGCCACTAACCAAGGGGGCGTAGACAATGAGCAGTTCTTC. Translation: CATNQGGVDNEQFF.